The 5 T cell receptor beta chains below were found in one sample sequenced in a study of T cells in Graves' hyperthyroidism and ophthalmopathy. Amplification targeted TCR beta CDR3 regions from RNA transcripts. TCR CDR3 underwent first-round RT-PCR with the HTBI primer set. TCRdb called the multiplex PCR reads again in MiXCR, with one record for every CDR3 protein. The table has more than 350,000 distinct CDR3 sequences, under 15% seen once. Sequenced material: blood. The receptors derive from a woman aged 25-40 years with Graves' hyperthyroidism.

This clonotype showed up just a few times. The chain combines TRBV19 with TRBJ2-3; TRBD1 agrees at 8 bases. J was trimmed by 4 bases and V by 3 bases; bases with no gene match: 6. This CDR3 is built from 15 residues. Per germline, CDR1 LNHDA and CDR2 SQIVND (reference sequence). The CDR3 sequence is CASSIAGGKADTQYF. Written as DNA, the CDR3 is TGTGCCAGTAGTATCGCAGGGGGCAAGGCAGATACGCAGTATTTT.

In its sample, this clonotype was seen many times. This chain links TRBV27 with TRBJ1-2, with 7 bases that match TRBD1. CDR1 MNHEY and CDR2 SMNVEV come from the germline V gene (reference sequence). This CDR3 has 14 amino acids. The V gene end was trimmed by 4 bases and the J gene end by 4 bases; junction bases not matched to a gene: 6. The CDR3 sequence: CASSYGQDFYGYTF. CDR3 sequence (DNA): TGTGCCAGCAGTTATGGACAGGACTTCTATGGCTACACCTTC.

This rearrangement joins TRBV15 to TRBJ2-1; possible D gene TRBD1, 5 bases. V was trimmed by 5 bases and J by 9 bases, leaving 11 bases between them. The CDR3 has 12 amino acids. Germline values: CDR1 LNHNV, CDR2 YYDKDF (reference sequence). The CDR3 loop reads CATSPRVGEQFF. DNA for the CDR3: TGTGCCACCAGCCCCAGGGTCGGTGAGCAGTTCTTC.

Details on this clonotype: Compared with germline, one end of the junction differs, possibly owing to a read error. The CDR3 protein is CASRLDGSQETQYF. The CDR3 DNA is TGTGCCAGCAGATTGGACGGATCCCAAGAGACCCAGTACTTC. The chain couples TRBV5-4 to TRBJ2-5, with D uncertain. CDR1 SGHNT and CDR2 YYREEE come from the germline V gene (reference sequence). The length of the CDR3 is 14 residues.

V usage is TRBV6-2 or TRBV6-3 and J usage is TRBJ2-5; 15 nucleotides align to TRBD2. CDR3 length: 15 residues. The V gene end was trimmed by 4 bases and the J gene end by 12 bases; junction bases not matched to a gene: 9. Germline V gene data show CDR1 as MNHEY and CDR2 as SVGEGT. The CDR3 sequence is CASSWGLAGGPREYF. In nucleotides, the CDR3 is TGTGCCAGCAGTTGGGGACTAGCGGGAGGACCCCGCGAGTACTTC.